This T cell receptor beta chain is from a study of blood T cell repertoires in COVID-19. Study in general: Italy, Spain and the United States were the sources of the convalescent and acute COVID-19 samples.

Participants came from roughly 24 US areas, aged about 18 to 90 years. Participant-given clinical history determined each cohort assignment. The V gene's germline CDR1 is MNHEY and CDR2 SMNVEV (reference sequence). The CDR3 is 15 residues long. V lost 6 bases and J 4 bases, leaving 17 bases between the germline ends. Method: immunoSEQ multiplex PCR; TCRdb's copy keeps in-frame clones and lacks some. The table shows 180,000 or so clones, with more than 80% occurring only once. This TCR came from a man in his forties or fifties who had recovered from COVID-19. This chain joins TRBV27 and TRBJ2-3; TRBD1 is a possible D gene (8 bases). The specimen was PBMCs or T cells enriched from blood (not recorded which). CDR3 in DNA: TGTGCCAGCAGACTACAGGGGGGGGCGGCAGATACGCAGTATTTT. Its protein product is CASRLQGGAADTQYF.